The T cell receptor beta chain under discussion was sequenced for a study of T cells in Graves' hyperthyroidism and ophthalmopathy (dated by TCRdb to the late 2010s). Some background on the complete study: Peripheral blood was sampled at the time of initial diagnosis, prior to any treatment. After sampling, hyperthyroidism patients received methimazole starting at 30 mg daily, and ophthalmopathy patients received high-dose intravenous methylprednisolone. The study also compared thyroid tissue and blood T-cell repertoires from a handful of Graves' hyperthyroidism patients. TCR Vbeta CDR3 sequencing of 135 peripheral blood samples (about 45 ophthalmopathy, 75 hyperthyroidism and 17 progressor patients) is reported in the paper. TCR V-J signatures able to tell the groups apart were searched for in a discovery cohort of approximately 95 patients, of whom about 40 had Graves' ophthalmopathy and around 56 had stable Graves' hyperthyroidism. The 100 discovery patients were randomly split 7:3 into training and test sets. Prospective prediction of ophthalmopathy was tested in an independent validation cohort of approximately 19 hyperthyroidism patients and 15 to 17 patients who later progressed to ophthalmopathy. General conclusions and limits of the study: A model built on a 13 V-J signature distinguished ophthalmopathy from stable hyperthyroidism, reaching about 88% sensitivity and about 81% specificity in cross-validation and 80%/75% in testing. Blood samples also contained most of the expanded thyroid clonotypes (frequency above 0.001), which suggests that blood repertoires may reflect thyroid immune responses. No statistical method was used to set the sample size in advance, and investigators knew the group allocation. In validation, the model predicted progression to ophthalmopathy a median of around six months before onset, with roughly 70% sensitivity and just under 75% specificity.

The TCR beta CDR3 regions were amplified from RNA transcripts. A first-round RT-PCR of the TCR CDR3 used the HTBI primer set with the Qiagen OneStep RT-PCR kit. Libraries were constructed in a second round of multiplex PCR, after which size selection and purification were performed. The libraries were sequenced on an Illumina HiSeq2000 using paired-end 100 bp reads. Under the source paper's analysis protocol: SOAPnuke was used to process the raw data, removing reads that contained adapters or uncalled bases, had a mean Phred below 15, or lacked an exact match to the constant primer or identifier. High-quality paired reads were merged using COPE v1.2.5, and each unique nucleotide sequence was defined as a clonotype. Clonotypes were aligned to IMGT TRBV, TRBD and TRBJ reference segments using MiTCR v1.1. Only V-J combinations with frequency above 0.0001, covering roughly 99% of repertoires, were analysed. The TCS score was defined as F50 (clonal expansion) divided by E x V (chaos), with BLOSUM62-based TCRdist calculated between CDR3 peptides within each V-J. Welch's t-statistics and random forest reduced 450 to 600 V-J features to roughly 13, which were used in a naive Bayes classifier (R e1071). TCRdb reran the public reads through fastp at Q25 and MiXCR, keeping productive beta chains. A single entry per CDR3 protein holds the most common genes and DNA from its merged rows. The V and J calls reflect TCRdb's pipeline rather than the authors' work. The sample table shows approximately 530,000 distinct CDR3 sequences, and nearly 20% are seen once. Together, the top ten hold about 50% of the sample.

This clonotype was observed a few times. It has no known antigen specificity. Per-base quality was not reported, and no clone a single base away is much larger than it. The CDR3 holds 15 amino acids from the cysteine to the phenylalanine. The kept DNA is CDR3 alone, 45 bases in frame from the first base. Looking up the germline V gene yields CDR1 SGHVS and CDR2 FQNEAQ. V is trimmed back by 5 bases and J by 5 bases, and the junction contains 5 bases that no gene match accounts for. Moderately to severely active disease, a Clinical Activity Score of at least 3, a NOSPECS grade of at least 4, and a duration under 3 months were present in ophthalmopathy patients. Exclusion was applied to patients with uncontrolled infections, other autoimmune diseases, pregnancy or lactation. Diagnoses relied on clinical symptoms, serum thyroxine and TRAb, thyroid ultrasound and orbital computed tomography. PBMCs were isolated from 10 ml of fresh peripheral blood by Ficoll-Paque density gradient centrifugation. Total RNA was extracted with Trizol reagent, and quality was checked on an Agilent 2100 Bioanalyzer.

The sequence links TRBV7-8 to TRBJ2-3; TRBD2 agrees with 12 junctional bases. The TCR comes from a man aged 40-55 years with Graves' ophthalmopathy. The source material was blood. In nucleotides, the sequence is TGTGCCAGCAGCCCGACTAGCGGGAGTTTAGATACGCAGTATTTT. Its protein is CASSPTSGSLDTQYF. The entire variable domain, with the stretches around the CDR3 drawn from the reference TRBV7-8 and TRBJ2-3 proteins, is GAGVSQSPRYKVAKRGQDVALRCDPISGHVSLFWYQQALGQGPEFLTYFQNEAQLDKSGLPSDRFFAERPEGSVSTLKIQRTQQEDSAVYLCASSPTSGSLDTQYFGPGTRLTVL.